This TCR beta chain was captured in a study of T cells in localized non-small cell lung cancer (dated by TCRdb to about 2020). Turning to the overall study: The study analyzed T cell repertoires of hundreds of early-stage NSCLC patients, comparing tumors and uninvolved tumor-adjacent lungs. The mean age of the NSCLC patients was roughly 70 years, with approximately 130 men and around 99 women. All 250 or so NSCLC patients in the cohort were treatment-naive and had localized lung tumors that were resected.

Points the paper makes about the study in general: Of the top 100 tumor clones, a median of about 53 were detected in paired uninvolved adjacent lung; some 28 were also among that lung's top 100. Longer overall survival was associated with higher blood T cell density, whereas shorter survival was associated with higher adjacent-lung clonality. Because multi-region tumor sequencing was not done, intratumor heterogeneity could not be ruled out. The highest T cell clonality was observed in uninvolved tumor-adjacent lung, where clonality exceeded that of tumor, suggesting that antigenic responses were more focused in uninvolved tumor-adjacent lung. Because the study design was exploratory, TCR variables were selected using unadjusted p-values without false-discovery rate correction.

The CDR3 covers 13 residues, taking in both the cysteine and the phenylalanine. Only CDR3 DNA remains: 39 bases, in frame from the first base. CDR1 and CDR2, looked up from the germline V gene, are SGHRS and YFSETQ. V and J lose 4 bases and 5 bases, and a span of 9 bases separates them. The immunoSEQ Assay was used to sequence TCR beta CDR3 regions from DNA. In the authors' own workflow: To compute T cell density, TCR beta template counts were normalized to usable DNA, which was estimated by amplifying housekeeping genes. The preseqR package was used to estimate richness by extrapolating to 400,000 templates for PBMC samples and to 120,000 templates for tissue samples. Clonality was calculated as one minus Pielou's evenness. To identify tissue-enriched TCRs, differential abundance testing was run on productive amino-acid clonotypes with a minimum total count of 5 and an alpha of 0.1. The Jaccard Index and the Morisita Overlap Index were used to measure repertoire overlap between compartments. GLIPH grouped TCR beta CDR3s together with public tetramer-defined viral CDR3s, and a viral motif had to include at least three viral sequences and show V-gene enrichment. The immuneACCESS repertoire file appears here via TCRdb, limited to in-frame rearrangements. These files lack a portion of the clones; in checked studies, under half of the deficit traces to unresolved V genes, and the cause of the others is not known. V and J calls and clone size are those listed in that table; D and trimming were worked out from the DNA. The sample profile shows approximately 100,000 clones; just over 90% of them were found once. The ten largest clones represent 4.1% of the sample.

At diagnosis, peripheral blood, uninvolved tumor-adjacent lung and tumor were collected and stored as a combination of fresh-frozen and FFPE material. Blood samples were analyzed as peripheral blood mononuclear cells for TCR repertoire profiling. Details on this clone: The antigen it recognizes is unknown. Base qualities are not recorded, but no much larger clone differs from it by a single base.

The sequence links TRBV5-1 to TRBJ1-4; TRBD1 is a possible D gene, resting on 5 matching bases. This TCR was recovered from a woman aged 35-70 years with stage II squamous cell lung carcinoma. The material was PBMCs, obtained before any cancer treatment. This receptor has the CDR3 CASSGGLNEKLFF. The bases are TGCGCCAGCAGCGGGGGACTAAATGAAAAACTGTTTTTT.